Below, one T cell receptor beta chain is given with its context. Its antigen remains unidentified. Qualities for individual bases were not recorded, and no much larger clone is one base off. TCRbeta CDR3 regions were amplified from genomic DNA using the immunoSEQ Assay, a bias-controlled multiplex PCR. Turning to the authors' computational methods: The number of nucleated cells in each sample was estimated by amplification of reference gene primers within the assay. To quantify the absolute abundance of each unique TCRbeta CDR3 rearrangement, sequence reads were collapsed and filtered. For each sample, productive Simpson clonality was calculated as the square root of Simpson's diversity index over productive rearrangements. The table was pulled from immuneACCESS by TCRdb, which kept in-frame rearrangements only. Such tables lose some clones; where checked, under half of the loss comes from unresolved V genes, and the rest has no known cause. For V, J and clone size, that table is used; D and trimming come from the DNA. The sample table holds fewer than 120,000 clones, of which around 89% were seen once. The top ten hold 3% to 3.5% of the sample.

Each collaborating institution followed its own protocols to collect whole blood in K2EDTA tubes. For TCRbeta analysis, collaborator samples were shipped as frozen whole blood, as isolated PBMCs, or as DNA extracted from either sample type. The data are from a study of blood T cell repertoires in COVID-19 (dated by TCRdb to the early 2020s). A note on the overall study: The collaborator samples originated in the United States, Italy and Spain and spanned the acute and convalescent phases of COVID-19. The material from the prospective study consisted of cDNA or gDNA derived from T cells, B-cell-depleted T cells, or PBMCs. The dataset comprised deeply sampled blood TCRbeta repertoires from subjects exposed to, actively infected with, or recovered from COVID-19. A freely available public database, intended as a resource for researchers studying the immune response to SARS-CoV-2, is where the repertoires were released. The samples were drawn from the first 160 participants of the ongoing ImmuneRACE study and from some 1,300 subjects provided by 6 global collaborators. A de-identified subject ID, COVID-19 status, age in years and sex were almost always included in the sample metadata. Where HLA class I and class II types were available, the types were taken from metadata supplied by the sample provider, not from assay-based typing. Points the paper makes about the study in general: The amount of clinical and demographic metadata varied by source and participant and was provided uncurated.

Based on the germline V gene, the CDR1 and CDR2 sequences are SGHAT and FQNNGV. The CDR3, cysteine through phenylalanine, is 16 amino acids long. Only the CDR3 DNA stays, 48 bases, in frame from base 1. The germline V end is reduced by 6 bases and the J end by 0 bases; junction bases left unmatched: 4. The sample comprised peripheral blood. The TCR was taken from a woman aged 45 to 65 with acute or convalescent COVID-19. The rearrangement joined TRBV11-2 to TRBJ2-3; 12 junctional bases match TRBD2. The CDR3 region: CASRQGTSGSTDTQYF. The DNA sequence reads TGTGCCAGCAGACAGGGGACTAGCGGGAGCACAGATACGCAGTATTTT.